The source of this TCR beta chain is a study of blood T cells in healthy people across ages. This clonotype was found once. All donors came from Russia, were Caucasian and healthy, and spanned ages about 6 to 100. Total RNA was extracted at no less than 6 micrograms per sample. V shed 8 bases, J shed 2 bases, and the junction held 14 bases outside the gene matches. The germline CDR1 and CDR2 sequences are ENHRY and SYGVKD. The length of the CDR3 is 16 residues. The use of a sample-barcoded 5' primer and a J-beta primer mix characterized a second PCR of roughly 7 to 11 cycles. MiXCR, run by TCRdb on the 5' RACE reads, gives a single entry per CDR3 protein. This sample yields approximately 790,000 distinct CDR3 sequences, of which around two thirds are seen a single time; roughly a quarter belongs to the top ten.

The chain carries TRBV10-3 and TRBJ2-5; TRBD1 matches 7 bases. The clonotype comes from a man aged 25 to 45 in good health. The sequencing sample was made of blood. The CDR3 DNA is TGTGCCATCGGGGGAACCGACAGGGTAACACAAGAGACCCAGTACTTC. This translates into CAIGGTDRVTQETQYF.